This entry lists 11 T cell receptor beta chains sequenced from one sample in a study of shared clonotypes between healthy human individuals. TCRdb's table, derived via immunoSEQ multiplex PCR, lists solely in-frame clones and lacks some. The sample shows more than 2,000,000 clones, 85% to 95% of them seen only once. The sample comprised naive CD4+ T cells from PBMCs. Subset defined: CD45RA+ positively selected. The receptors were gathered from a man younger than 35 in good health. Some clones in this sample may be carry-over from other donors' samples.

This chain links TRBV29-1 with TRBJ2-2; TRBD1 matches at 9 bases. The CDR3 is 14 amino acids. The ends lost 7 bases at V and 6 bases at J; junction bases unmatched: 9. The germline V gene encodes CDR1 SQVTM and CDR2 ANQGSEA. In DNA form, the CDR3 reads TGCAGCGCAAGGACAGGGGTTGTTGCCGGGGAGCTGTTTTTT. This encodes CSARTGVVAGELFF.

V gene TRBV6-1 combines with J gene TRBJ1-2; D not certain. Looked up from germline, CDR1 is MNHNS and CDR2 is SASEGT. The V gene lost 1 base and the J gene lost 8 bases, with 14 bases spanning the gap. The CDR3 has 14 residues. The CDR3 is CASSEVVRRTGYTF. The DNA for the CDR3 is TGTGCCAGCAGTGAAGTTGTCCGGAGGACCGGCTACACCTTC.

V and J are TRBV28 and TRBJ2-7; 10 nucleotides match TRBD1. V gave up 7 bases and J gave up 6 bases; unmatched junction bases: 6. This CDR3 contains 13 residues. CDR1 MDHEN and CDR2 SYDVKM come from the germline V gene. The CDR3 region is CASMGGTGVEQYF. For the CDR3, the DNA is TGTGCCAGCATGGGCGGGACAGGGGTCGAGCAGTACTTC.

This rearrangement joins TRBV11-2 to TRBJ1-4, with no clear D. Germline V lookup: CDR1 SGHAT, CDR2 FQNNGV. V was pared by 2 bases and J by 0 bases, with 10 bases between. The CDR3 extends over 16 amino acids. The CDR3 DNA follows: TGTGCCAGCAGCTTATTAGGCGGGGCAACTAATGAAAAACTGTTTTTT. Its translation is CASSLLGGATNEKLFF.

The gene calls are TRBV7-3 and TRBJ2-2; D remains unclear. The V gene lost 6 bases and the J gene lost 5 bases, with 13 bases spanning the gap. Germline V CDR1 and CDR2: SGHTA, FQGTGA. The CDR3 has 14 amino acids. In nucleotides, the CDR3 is TGTGCCAGCAGTCCAAACCGAGAGACCGGGGAGCTGTTTTTT. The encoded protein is CASSPNRETGELFF. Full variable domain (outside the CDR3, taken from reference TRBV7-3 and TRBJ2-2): GAGVSQTPSNKVTEKGKYVELRCDPISGHTALYWYRQSLGQGPEFLIYFQGTGAADDSGLPNDRFFAVRPEGSVSTLKIQRTERGDSAVYLCASSPNRETGELFFGEGSRLTVL.

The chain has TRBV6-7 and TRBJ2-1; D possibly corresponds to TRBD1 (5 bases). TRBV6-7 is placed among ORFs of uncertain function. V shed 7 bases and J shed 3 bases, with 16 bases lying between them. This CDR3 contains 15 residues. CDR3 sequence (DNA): TGTGCCAGCATTTCAGGGAACCAGGACTACAATGAGCAGTTCTTC. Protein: CASISGNQDYNEQFF.

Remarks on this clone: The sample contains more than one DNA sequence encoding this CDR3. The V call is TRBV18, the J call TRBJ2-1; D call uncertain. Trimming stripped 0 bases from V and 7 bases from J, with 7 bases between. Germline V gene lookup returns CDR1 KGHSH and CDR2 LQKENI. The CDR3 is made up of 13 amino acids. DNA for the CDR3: TGTGCCAGCTCACCACCGGTAGGTAATGAGCAGTTCTTC. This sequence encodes CASSPPVGNEQFF.

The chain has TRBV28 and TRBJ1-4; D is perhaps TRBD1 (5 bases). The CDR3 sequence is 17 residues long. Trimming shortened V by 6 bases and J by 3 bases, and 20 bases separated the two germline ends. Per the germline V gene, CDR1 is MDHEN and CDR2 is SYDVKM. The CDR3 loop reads CASRGTGPLGSNEKLFF. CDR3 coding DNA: TGTGCCAGCAGGGGGACGGGGCCCCTTGGATCTAATGAAAAACTGTTTTTT.

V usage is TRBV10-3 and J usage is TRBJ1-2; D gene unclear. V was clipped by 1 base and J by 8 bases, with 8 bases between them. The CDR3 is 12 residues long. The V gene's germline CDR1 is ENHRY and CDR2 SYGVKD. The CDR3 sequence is CAISELGKGYTF. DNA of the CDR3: TGTGCCATCAGTGAGTTGGGGAAGGGCTACACCTTC.

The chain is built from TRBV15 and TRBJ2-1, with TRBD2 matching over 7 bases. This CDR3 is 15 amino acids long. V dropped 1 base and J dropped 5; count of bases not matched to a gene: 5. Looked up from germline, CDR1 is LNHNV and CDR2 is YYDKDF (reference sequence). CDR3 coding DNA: TGTGCCACCAGCAGAGGGGACTACCTTCACAATGAGCAGTTCTTC. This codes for CATSRGDYLHNEQFF.

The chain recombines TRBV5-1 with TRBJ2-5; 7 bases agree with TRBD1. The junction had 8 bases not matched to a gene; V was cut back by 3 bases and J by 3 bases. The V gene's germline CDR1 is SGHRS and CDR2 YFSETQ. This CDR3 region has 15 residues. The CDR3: CASSSTGTEEETQYF. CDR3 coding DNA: TGCGCCAGCAGCTCGACCGGGACAGAGGAAGAGACCCAGTACTTC.